A single sample is the source of the 16 T cell receptor beta chains below, sequenced in a study of T cells in localized non-small cell lung cancer. Repertoires were generated with immunoSEQ multiplex PCR, while TCRdb's copy carries only in-frame clones and drops some. The sample contains approximately 21,000 clones, 75% to 95% of which appear only once. The specimen comprised peripheral blood, sampled before any cancer treatment. These receptors all stem from a woman aged 35 to 69 with stage I lung adenocarcinoma.

This clone was detected only a few times. The genes are TRBV28 and TRBJ1-5; D unclear. The CDR3 has 14 residues. Trimming shortened V by 8 bases and J by 6 bases, and 17 bases separated the two germline ends. Germline V gene sequence: CDR1 MDHEN, CDR2 SYDVKM. The CDR3 bases are TGTGCCAGCGTTCCCGCGGGAGAAGGTCAGCCCCAGCATTTT. Its translation: CASVPAGEGQPQHF. Using reference TRBV28 and TRBJ1-5 for the parts outside the CDR3, the full variable domain is DVKVTQSSRYLVKRTGEKVFLECVQDMDHENMFWYRQDPGLGLRLIYFSYDVKMKEKGDIPEGYSVSREKKERFSLILESASTNQTSMYLCASVPAGEGQPQHFGDGTRLSIL.

The chain's CDR3 is CASSRRDPGNTIYF. The CDR3 bases are TGTGCCAGCAGCCGGAGGGATCCTGGAAACACCATATATTTT. This sequence joins TRBV7-9 and TRBJ1-3; D is undetermined. The CDR3 loop spans 14 amino acids. The germline V gene has CDR1 SEHNR and CDR2 FQNEAQ (reference sequence). Trimming shortened V by 5 bases and J by 2 bases, and 10 bases separated the two germline ends.

V and J are TRBV6-1 and TRBJ1-4, with D possibly matching TRBD1 (6 bases). This CDR3 contains 15 residues. Trimming shortened V by 6 bases and J by 8 bases, and 19 bases separated the two germline ends. Germline CDR1 MNHNS, CDR2 SASEGT. CDR3 nucleotides: TGTGCCAGCAGCGACCAACAGGGAACGAGAGAAAAACTGTTTTTT. Protein sequence: CASSDQQGTREKLFF.

This chain links TRBV28 with TRBJ2-7, with 15 nucleotides matching TRBD2. Germline CDR1 MDHEN, CDR2 SYDVKM. Trimming at V came to 3 bases and at J to 6 bases, leaving 0 bases not matched to a gene. CDR3 length equals 14 residues. CDR3 nucleotides: TGTGCCAGCAGTTTGGGACTAGCGGGGGGCGAGCAGTACTTC. Translated, it gives CASSLGLAGGEQYF.

On this clone: One end of the junction is discordant with germline, which a read error may explain. The chain carries TRBV20-1 and TRBJ1-5; D ambiguous. Germline V gives CDR1 DFQATT, CDR2 SNEGSKA (reference sequence). This CDR3 region has 11 residues. In DNA form, the CDR3 reads TGCAGTGCTGGGTCAAATCGGCCCCAGCATTTT. It encodes CSAGSNRPQHF.

This sequence joins TRBV5-6 and TRBJ1-2; 8 positions agree with TRBD1. Losses at the gene ends were 4 bases for V and 4 bases for J; bases not matched to a gene: 9. CDR1 SGHDT and CDR2 YYEEEE come from the germline V gene. The CDR3 length is 15 residues. The CDR3 DNA reads as TGTGCCAGCAGCCTGCTTGGACAGGGAGCCTATGGCTACACCTTC. Translated: CASSLLGQGAYGYTF.

This chain joins TRBV5-6 and TRBJ1-2; D gene ambiguous. Germline V gene lookup returns CDR1 SGHDT and CDR2 YYEEEE. This CDR3 is built from 14 residues. V lost 2 bases and J lost 0, with 8 bases in between. CDR3 nucleotide sequence: TGTGCCAGCAGCTTATGGGAGTCTAACTATGGCTACACCTTC. Its protein product is CASSLWESNYGYTF.

The chain has TRBV11-3 and TRBJ2-1; 10 nucleotides align to TRBD2. Germline V gives CDR1 SGHNT, CDR2 YENEEA. Losses at the gene ends were 0 bases for V and 8 bases for J; bases not matched to a gene: 7. The CDR3 spans 16 residues. This CDR3 is CASSLDQLAGAYEQFF. CDR3 in DNA: TGTGCCAGCAGCTTAGATCAGCTAGCGGGAGCCTATGAGCAGTTCTTC.

The chain couples TRBV19 to TRBJ2-1, with 9 bases fitting TRBD2. There are 14 residues in the CDR3. Trimming took 6 bases from V and 5 from J; bases not matched to a gene: 5. Germline V gives CDR1 LNHDA, CDR2 SQIVND (reference sequence). CDR3: CASSSGRSDNEQFF. The CDR3 DNA follows: TGTGCCAGTAGCAGCGGGAGGTCGGACAATGAGCAGTTCTTC.

This chain uses TRBV19 with TRBJ2-1; no clear D gene. The CDR3 is 13 amino acids. The V end lost 6 bases, the J end lost 5 bases, and 11 bases lay between the germline ends. The germline CDR1 and CDR2 sequences are LNHDA and SQIVND (reference sequence). The DNA of the CDR3 is TGTGCCAGTAGGAGAGACATTCACAATGAGCAGTTCTTC. This sequence encodes CASRRDIHNEQFF.

This chain uses TRBV6-5 with TRBJ2-3; 7 bases match TRBD1. The J segment lost 6 bases and the V segment lost 2 bases, leaving 8 bases of the junction unmatched. Germline assignment: CDR1 MNHEY and CDR2 SVGAGI. The CDR3 spans 15 residues. This CDR3 is CASSYQGQTRDTQYF. In nucleotides, the CDR3 is TGTGCCAGCAGTTACCAGGGACAGACCAGGGATACGCAGTATTTT.

This clone was counted between two and nine times. The chain has TRBV28 and TRBJ1-5; TRBD1 might be the D (6 bases). There are 20 residues in the CDR3. Germline CDR1 and CDR2: MDHEN and SYDVKM. Trimming pared 3 bases from V and 1 base from J, leaving 25 bases between. CDR3 sequence reads: CASSFPTGKGNIVSNQPQHF. CDR3 DNA sequence: TGTGCCAGCAGTTTCCCCACAGGGAAGGGGAATATTGTGAGCAATCAGCCCCAGCATTTT.

This chain's CDR3 is CASSLEQGGNEKLFF. The CDR3 DNA follows: TGTGCCAGCAGCTTGGAACAGGGAGGTAATGAAAAACTGTTTTTT. The chain recombines TRBV7-9 with TRBJ1-4, with TRBD1 as a possible D gene (6 bases). CDR1 and CDR2 from the germline V gene are SEHNR and FQNEAQ (reference sequence). CDR3 length: 15 amino acids. V was pared by 3 bases and J by 4 bases, with 12 bases between.

The chain is built from TRBV18 and TRBJ2-5, with TRBD2 matching over 9 bases. The CDR3 length is 16 residues. CDR1 is KGHSH, CDR2 LQKENI, per germline. With V trimmed by 8 bases and J by 2 bases, 12 bases remained unmatched. CDR3 DNA sequence: TGTGCCAGCCGGGCTAGCGGGATACTGGTACAAGAGACCCAGTACTTC. The encoded protein is CASRASGILVQETQYF. The full variable domain, in which reference TRBV18 and TRBJ2-5 provide the parts outside the CDR3, is NAGVMQNPRHLVRRRGQEARLRCSPMKGHSHVYWYRQLPEEGLKFMVYLQKENIIDESGMPKERFSAEFPKEGPSILRIQQVVRGDSAAYFCASRASGILVQETQYFGPGTRLLVL.

The chain joins TRBV4-3 to TRBJ2-1; D is ambiguous. The CDR3 is 14 residues long. Trimming took 1 base from V and 7 from J, leaving 11 bases between them. CDR1 is LGHNA and CDR2 is YSLEER in the germline V gene. CDR3 sequence: CASSQVLVWNEQFF. The DNA of the CDR3 is TGCGCCAGCAGCCAAGTTCTCGTTTGGAATGAGCAGTTCTTC.

This chain links TRBV21-1 with TRBJ2-2; the listed D gene, TRBD2, was not tested against the DNA. TRBV21-1 is a listed pseudogene. This CDR3 region has 15 residues. CDR3 nucleotides: TGTGCCAGCAGCCCTAGCGGGGCCCAATCTGGGGAGCTGTTTTTT. Translating gives CASSPSGAQSGELFF.